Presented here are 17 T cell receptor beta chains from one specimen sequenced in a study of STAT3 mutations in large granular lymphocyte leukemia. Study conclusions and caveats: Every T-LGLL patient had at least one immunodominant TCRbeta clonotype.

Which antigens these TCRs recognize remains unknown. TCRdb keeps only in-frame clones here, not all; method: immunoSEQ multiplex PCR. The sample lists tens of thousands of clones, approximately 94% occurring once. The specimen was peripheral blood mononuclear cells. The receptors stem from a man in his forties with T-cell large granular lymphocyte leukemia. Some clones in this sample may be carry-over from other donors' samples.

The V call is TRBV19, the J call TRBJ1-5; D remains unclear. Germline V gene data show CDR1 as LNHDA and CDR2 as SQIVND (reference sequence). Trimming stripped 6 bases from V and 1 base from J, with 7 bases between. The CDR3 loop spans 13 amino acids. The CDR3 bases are TGTGCCAGTAGGAGGACCAGCAATCAGCCCCAGCATTTT. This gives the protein CASRRTSNQPQHF.

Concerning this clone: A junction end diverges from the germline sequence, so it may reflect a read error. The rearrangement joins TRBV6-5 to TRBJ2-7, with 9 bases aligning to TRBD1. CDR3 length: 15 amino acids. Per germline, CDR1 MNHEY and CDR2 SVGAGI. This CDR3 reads CASSLSGTGTYKQYF. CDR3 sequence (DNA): TGTGCCAGCAGTTTGTCCGGGACAGGGACCTACAAGCAGTACTTC.

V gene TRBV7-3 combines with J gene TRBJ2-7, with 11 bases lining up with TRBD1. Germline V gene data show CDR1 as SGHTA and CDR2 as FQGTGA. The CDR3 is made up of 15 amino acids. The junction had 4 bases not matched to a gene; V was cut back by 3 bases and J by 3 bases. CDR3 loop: CASSFTGTGGYEQYF. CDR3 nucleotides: TGTGCCAGCAGCTTTACGGGGACAGGGGGCTACGAGCAGTACTTC.

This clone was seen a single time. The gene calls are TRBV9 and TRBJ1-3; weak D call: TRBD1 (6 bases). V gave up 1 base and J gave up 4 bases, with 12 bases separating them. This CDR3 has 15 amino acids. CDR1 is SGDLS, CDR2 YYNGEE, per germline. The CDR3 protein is CASSVSTGFGNTIYF. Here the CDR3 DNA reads TGTGCCAGCAGCGTAAGCACAGGGTTCGGAAACACCATATATTTT.

The chain's CDR3 is CASSLGARTRSEQYF. The DNA of the CDR3 is TGTGCCAGCAGCTTGGGGGCCCGTACCCGGAGCGAGCAGTACTTC. The rearrangement links TRBV5-4 to TRBJ2-7, with unresolved D. Trimming removed 0 bases from V and 6 bases from J, with 16 bases in between. The germline V gene has CDR1 SGHNT and CDR2 YYREEE (reference sequence). The CDR3 loop spans 15 amino acids.

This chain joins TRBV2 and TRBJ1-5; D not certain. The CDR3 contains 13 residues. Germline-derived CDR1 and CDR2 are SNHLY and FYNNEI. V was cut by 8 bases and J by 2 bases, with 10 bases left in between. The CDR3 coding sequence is TGTGCCAGCGCGATCGGGGGCAATCAGCCCCAGCATTTT. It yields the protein CASAIGGNQPQHF.

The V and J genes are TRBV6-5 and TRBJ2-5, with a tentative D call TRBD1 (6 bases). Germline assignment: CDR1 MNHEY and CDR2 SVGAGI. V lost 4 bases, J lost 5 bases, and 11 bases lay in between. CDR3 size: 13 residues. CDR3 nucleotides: TGTGCCAGCAGTTGGACAGTGGGCGAGACCCAGTACTTC. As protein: CASSWTVGETQYF.

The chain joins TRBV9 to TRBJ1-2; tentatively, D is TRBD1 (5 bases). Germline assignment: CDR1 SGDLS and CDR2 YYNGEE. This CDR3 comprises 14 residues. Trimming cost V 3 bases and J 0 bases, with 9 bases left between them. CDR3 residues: CASSETVANYGYTF. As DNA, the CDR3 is TGTGCCAGCAGCGAGACAGTAGCTAACTATGGCTACACCTTC.

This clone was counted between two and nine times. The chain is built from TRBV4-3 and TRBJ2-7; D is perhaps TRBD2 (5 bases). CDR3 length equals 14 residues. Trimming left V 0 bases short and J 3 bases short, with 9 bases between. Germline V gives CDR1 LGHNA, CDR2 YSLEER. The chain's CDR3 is CASSQEGRSYEQYF. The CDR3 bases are TGCGCCAGCAGCCAAGAAGGGAGAAGCTACGAGCAGTACTTC.

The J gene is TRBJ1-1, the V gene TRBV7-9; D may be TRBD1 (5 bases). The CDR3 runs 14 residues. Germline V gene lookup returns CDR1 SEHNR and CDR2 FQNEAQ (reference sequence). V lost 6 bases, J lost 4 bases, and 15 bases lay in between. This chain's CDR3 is CASRLGSQGTEAFF. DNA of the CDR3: TGTGCCAGCAGACTAGGGAGCCAGGGCACTGAAGCTTTCTTT.

CDR3 amino acids: CASSFVGDSRSYEQYF. The CDR3 DNA reads TGTGCCAGCAGTTTTGTTGGGGACAGCCGCTCCTACGAGCAGTACTTC. The chain recombines TRBV28 with TRBJ2-7; 7 bases map to TRBD1. The germline gives CDR1 MDHEN, CDR2 SYDVKM. V lost 3 bases and J lost 0; bases outside the gene matches: 8. The CDR3 covers 16 residues.

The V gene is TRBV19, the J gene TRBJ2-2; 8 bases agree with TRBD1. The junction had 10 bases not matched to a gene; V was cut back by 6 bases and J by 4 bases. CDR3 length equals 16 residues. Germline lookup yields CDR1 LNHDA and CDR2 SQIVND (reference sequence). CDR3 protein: CASRKPDRAGTGELFF. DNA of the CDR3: TGTGCCAGTAGAAAGCCGGACAGGGCGGGCACCGGGGAGCTGTTTTTT.

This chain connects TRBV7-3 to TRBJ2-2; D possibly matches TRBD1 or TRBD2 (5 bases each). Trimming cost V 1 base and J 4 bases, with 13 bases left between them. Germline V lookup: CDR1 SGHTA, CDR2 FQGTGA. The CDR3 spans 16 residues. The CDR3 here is CASSLNRGVGTGELFF. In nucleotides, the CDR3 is TGTGCCAGCAGCTTAAACCGAGGGGTTGGCACCGGGGAGCTGTTTTTT.

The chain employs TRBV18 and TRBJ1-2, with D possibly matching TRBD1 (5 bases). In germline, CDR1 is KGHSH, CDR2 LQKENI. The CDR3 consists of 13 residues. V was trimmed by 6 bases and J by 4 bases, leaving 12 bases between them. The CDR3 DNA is TGTGCCAGCTCGATGGACATCCTCTATGGCTACACCTTC. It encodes CASSMDILYGYTF.

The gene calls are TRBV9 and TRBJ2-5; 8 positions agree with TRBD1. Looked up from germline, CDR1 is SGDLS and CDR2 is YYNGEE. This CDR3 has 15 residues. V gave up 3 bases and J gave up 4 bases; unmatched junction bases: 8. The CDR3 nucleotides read TGTGCCAGCAGCGCTCCCCAGGGGGCAGCAGAGACCCAGTACTTC. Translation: CASSAPQGAAETQYF. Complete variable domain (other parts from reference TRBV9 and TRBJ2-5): DSGVTQTPKHLITATGQRVTLRCSPRSGDLSVYWYQQSLDQGLQFLIQYYNGEERAKGNILERFSAQQFPDLHSELNLSSLELGDSALYFCASSAPQGAAETQYFGPGTRLLVL.

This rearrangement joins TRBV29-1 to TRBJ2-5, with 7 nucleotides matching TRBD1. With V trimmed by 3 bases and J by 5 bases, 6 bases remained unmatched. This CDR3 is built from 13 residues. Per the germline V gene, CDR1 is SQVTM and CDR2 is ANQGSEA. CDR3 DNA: TGCAGCGTTGAGACAGGGCCAGGGGAGACCCAGTACTTC. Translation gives CSVETGPGETQYF.

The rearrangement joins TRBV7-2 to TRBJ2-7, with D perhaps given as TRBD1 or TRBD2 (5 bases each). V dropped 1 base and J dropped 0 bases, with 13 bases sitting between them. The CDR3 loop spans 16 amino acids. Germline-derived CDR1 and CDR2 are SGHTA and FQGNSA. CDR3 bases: TGTGCCAGCAGCTTAGGGATGGCAGGGAGCTCCTACGAGCAGTACTTC. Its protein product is CASSLGMAGSSYEQYF.